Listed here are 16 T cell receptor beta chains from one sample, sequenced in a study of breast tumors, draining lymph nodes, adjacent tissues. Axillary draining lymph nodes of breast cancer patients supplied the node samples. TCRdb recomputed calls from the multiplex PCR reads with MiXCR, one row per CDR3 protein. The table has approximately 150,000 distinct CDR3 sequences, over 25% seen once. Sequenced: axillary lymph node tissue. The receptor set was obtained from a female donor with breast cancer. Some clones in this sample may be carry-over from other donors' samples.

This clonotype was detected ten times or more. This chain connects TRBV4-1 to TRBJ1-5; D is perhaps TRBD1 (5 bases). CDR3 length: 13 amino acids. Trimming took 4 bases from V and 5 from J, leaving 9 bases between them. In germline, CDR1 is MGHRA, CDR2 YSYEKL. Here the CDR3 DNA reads TGCGCCAGCAGCCGGGGGTTCGATCAGCCCCAGCATTTT. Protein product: CASSRGFDQPQHF.

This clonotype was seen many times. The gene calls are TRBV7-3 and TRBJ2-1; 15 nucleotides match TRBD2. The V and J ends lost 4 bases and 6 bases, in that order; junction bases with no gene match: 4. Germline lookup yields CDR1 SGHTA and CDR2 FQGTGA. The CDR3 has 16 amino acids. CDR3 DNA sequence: TGTGCCAGCAGCTCGGCGGGACTAGCGGGGGGCAATGAGCAGTTCTTC. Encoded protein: CASSSAGLAGGNEQFF.

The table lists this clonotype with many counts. The CDR3 sequence is CASSSGLAGGSGTQYF. DNA for the CDR3: TGTGCCAGCAGCTCCGGACTAGCGGGGGGGTCGGGGACCCAGTACTTC. The chain joins TRBV7-8 to TRBJ2-5, with 15 bases matching TRBD2. V shed 4 bases, J shed 7 bases, and the junction held 7 bases outside the gene matches. Germline loops: CDR1 SGHVS, CDR2 FQNEAQ. There are 16 residues in the CDR3.

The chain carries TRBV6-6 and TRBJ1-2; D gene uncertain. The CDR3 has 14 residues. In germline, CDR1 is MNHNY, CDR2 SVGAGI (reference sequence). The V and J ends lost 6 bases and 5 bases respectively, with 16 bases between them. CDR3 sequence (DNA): TGTGCCAGCAGCTCCGCGGGGTGGGCGTATGGCTACACCTTC. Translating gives CASSSAGWAYGYTF.

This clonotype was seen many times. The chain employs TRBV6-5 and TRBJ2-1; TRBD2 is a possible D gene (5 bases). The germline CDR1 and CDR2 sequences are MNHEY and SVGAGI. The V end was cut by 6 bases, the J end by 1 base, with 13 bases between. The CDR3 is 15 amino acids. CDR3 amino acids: CASSTSGWSYNEQFF. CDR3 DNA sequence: TGTGCCAGCAGCACTTCGGGATGGTCCTACAATGAGCAGTTCTTC.

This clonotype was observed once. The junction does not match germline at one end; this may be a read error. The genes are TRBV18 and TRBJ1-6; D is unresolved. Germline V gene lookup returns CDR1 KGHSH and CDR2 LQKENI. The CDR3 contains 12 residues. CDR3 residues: CASSPPSSPPHF. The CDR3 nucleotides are TGTGCCAGCTCACCGCCTAGTTCACCCCCCCACTTT.

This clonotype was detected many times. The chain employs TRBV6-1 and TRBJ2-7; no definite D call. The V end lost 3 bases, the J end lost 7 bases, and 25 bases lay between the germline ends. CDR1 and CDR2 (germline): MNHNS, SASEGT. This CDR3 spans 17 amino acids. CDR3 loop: CASSDFPMTMGIEEQYV. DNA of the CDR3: TGTGCCAGCAGTGACTTTCCTATGACAATGGGGATCGAGGAGCAGTACGTC.

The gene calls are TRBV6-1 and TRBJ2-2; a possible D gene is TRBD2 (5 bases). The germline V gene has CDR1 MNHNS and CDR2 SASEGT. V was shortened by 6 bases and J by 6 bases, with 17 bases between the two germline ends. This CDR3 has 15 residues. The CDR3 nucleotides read TGTGCCAGCAGGAGGTTCGCGAGGGTGCCCGGGGAGCTGTTTTTT. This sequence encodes CASRRFARVPGELFF.

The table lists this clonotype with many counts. In DNA, the CDR3 is TGCAGTGCTAGGGAGACCGGGACTAGATATTATCAAGAGACCCAGTACTTC. Protein sequence: CSARETGTRYYQETQYF. The rearrangement links TRBV20-1 to TRBJ2-5, with 8 bases identical to TRBD2. Germline loops: CDR1 DFQATT, CDR2 SNEGSKA (reference sequence). This CDR3 comprises 17 residues. V shed 3 bases, J shed 2 bases, and the junction held 14 bases outside the gene matches.

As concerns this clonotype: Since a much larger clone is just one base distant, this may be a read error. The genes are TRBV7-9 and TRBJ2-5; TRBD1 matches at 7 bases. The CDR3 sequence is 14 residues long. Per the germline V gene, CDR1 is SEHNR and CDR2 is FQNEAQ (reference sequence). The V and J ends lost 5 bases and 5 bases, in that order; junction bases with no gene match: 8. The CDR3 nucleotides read TGTGCCAGCAGCCAAGGTACCAGGGGGGAGACCCAGTACTTC. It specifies CASSQGTRGETQYF.

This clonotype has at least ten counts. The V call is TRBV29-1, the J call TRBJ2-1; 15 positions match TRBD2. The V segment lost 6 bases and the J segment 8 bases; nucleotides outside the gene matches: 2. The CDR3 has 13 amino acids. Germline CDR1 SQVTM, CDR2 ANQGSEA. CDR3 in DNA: TGCAGCGTCGGACTAGCGGGGGGGCATGAGCAGTTCTTC. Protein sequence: CSVGLAGGHEQFF.

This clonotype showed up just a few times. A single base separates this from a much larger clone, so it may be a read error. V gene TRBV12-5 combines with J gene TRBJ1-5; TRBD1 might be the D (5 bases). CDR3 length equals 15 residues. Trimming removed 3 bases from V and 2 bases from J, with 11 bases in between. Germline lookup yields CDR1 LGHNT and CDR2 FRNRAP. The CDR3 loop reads CASGFWQGGNQPQHF. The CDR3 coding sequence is TGTGCTAGTGGTTTCTGGCAGGGAGGCAATCAGCCCCAGCATTTT. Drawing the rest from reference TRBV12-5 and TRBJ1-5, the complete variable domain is DARVTQTPRHKVTEMGQEVTMRCQPILGHNTVFWYRQTMMQGLELLAYFRNRAPLDDSGMPKDRFSAEMPDATLATLKIQPSEPRDSAVYFCASGFWQGGNQPQHFGDGTRLSIL.

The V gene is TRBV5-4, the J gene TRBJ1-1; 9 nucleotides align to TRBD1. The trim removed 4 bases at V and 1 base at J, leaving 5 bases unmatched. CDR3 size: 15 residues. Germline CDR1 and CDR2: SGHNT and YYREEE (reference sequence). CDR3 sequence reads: CASSKGQGTNTEAFF. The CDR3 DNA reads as TGTGCCAGCAGCAAGGGACAGGGCACGAACACTGAAGCTTTCTTT.

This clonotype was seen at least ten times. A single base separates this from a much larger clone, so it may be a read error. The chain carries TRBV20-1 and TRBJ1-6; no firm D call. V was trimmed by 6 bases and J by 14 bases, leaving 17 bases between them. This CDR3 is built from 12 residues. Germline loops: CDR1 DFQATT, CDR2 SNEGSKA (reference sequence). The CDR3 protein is CSAPGIAAALHF. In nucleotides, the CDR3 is TGCAGTGCCCCTGGCATCGCGGCGGCCCTCCACTTT.

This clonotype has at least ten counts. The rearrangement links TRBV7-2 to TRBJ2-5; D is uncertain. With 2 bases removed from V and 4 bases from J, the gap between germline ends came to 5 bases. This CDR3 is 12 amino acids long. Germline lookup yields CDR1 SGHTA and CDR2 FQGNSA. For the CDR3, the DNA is TGTGCCAGCAGCTTAATGGGAGAGACCCAGTACTTC. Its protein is CASSLMGETQYF.

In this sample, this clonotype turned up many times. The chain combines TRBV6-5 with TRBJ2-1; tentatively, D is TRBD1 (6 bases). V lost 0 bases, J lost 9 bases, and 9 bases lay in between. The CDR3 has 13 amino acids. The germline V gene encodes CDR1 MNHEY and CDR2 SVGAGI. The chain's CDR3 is CASSYSGGSEQFF. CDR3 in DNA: TGTGCCAGCAGTTACTCAGGGGGAAGTGAGCAGTTCTTC.